The clone carrying this T cell receptor (beta chain) came up a few times. Its antigen is unknown. These data belong to a study of early T cells in non-severe SARS-CoV-2 infection. Unique molecular identifiers were attached to individual cDNA molecules. One entry per CDR3 protein, called by TCRdb with MiXCR from the 5' RACE reads. The sample lists roughly 83,000 distinct CDR3 sequences; 12% were seen once. Study outcomes and limitations: Anti-spike CD8 responses were favored in VDJdb matching, and private and CD4 specificities were missed.

This clonotype was obtained from an adult who was a healthcare worker with PCR-confirmed SARS-CoV-2 infection or an uninfected control (not recorded which). The sample in question was whole blood, obtained at baseline.

CDR3 in amino acids: CASSLGGQGITDTQYF. CDR3 bases: TGTGCCAGCAGTTTAGGAGGACAGGGAATCACAGATACGCAGTATTTT. The genes are TRBV28 and TRBJ2-3; 8 bases agree with TRBD1. J gave up 2 bases and V 2 bases, and 6 bases lay outside the gene matches. Germline V gene data show CDR1 as MDHEN and CDR2 as SYDVKM. This CDR3 has 16 residues.